The text below deals with one TCR beta chain. This sample is drawn from a study of blood T cell repertoires in COVID-19. Overall study: T cells, B-cell-depleted T cells, or PBMCs provided the cDNA or gDNA that served as material.

This CDR3 spans 14 amino acids. Germline trimming cut 1 base from V and 11 bases from J; bases unmatched to any gene: 4. CDR1 is LGHNA and CDR2 is YSLEER in the germline V gene. The method was immunoSEQ multiplex PCR; TCRdb's version includes in-frame clones alone and lacks a portion of them. The sample has approximately 160,000 clones; approximately 87% are singletons. The sequence was obtained from a woman between 65 and 79 years old with acute or convalescent COVID-19. The sample was peripheral blood. This chain links TRBV4-3 with TRBJ2-1, with 11 bases identical to TRBD2. The CDR3 spells CASSQGGLAVKQFF. The CDR3 DNA follows: TGCGCCAGCAGCCAAGGGGGACTAGCGGTTAAGCAGTTCTTC.